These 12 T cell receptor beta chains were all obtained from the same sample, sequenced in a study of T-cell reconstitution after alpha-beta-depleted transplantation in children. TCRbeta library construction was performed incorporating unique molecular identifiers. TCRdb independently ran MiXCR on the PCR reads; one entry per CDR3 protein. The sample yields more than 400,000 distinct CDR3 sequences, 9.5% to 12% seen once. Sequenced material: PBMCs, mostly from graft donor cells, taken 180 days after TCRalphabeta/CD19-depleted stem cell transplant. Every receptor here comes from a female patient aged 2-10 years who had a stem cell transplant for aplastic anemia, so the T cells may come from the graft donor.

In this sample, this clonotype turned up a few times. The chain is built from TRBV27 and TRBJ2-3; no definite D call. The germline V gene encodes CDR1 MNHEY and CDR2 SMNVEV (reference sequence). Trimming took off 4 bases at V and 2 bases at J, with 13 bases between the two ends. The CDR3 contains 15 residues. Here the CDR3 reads CASSWTSHLTDTQYF. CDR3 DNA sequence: TGTGCCAGCAGTTGGACCTCTCACCTCACAGATACGCAGTATTTT.

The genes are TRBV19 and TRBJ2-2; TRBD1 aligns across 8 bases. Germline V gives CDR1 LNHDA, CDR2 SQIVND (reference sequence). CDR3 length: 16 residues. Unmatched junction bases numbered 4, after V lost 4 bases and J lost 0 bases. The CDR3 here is CASSTPTGANTGELFF. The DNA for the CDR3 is TGTGCCAGTAGTACCCCGACAGGGGCGAACACCGGGGAGCTGTTTTTT.

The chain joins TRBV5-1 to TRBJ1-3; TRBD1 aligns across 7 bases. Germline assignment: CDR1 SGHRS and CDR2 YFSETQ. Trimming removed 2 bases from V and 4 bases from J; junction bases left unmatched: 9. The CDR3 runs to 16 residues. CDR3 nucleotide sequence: TGCGCCAGCAGCTTCTCGACAGGGCACCTGGGAAACACCATATATTTT. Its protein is CASSFSTGHLGNTIYF.

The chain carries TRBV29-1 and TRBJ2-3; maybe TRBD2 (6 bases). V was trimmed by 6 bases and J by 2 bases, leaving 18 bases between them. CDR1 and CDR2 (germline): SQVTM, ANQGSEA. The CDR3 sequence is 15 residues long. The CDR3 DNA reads TGCAGCGTCGCCCACCGGGACTTTAACACAGATACGCAGTATTTT. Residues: CSVAHRDFNTDTQYF.

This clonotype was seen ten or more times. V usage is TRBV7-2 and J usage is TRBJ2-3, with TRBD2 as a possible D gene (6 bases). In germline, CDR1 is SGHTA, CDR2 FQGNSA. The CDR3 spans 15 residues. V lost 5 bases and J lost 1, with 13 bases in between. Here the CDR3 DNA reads TGTGCCAGCAGCCCTCGCGCGGGGCGCACAGATACGCAGTATTTT. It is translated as CASSPRAGRTDTQYF.

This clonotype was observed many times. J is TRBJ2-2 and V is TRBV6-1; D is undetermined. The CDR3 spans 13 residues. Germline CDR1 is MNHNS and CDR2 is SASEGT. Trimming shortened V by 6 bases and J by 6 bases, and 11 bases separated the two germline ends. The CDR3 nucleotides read TGTGCCAGCAGCTCCGGGTGGTCCGGGGAGCTGTTTTTT. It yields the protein CASSSGWSGELFF.

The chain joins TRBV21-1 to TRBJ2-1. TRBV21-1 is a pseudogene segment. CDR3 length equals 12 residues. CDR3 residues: CASRTTYNEQFF. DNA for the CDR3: TGTGCCAGCAGGACAACCTACAATGAGCAGTTCTTC.

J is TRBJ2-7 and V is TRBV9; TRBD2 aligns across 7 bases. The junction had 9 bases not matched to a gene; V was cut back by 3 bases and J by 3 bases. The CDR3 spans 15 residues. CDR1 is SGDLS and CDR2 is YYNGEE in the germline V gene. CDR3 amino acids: CASSGGSQDNYEQYF. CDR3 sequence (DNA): TGTGCCAGCAGCGGCGGGAGCCAGGACAACTACGAGCAGTACTTC.

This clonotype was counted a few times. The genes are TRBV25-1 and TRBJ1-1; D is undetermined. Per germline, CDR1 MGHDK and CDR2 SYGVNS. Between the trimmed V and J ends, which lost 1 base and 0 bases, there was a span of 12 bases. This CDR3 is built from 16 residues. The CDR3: CASSEFSGKMNTEAFF. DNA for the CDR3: TGTGCCAGCAGTGAATTCTCTGGGAAAATGAACACTGAAGCTTTCTTT.

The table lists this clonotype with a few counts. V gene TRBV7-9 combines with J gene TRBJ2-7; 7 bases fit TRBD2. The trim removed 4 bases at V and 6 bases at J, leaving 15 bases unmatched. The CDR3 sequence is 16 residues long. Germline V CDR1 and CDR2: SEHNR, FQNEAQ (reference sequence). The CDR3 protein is CASSSRRGDPRREQYF. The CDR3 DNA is TGTGCCAGCAGCTCCCGCCGGGGGGATCCCCGTCGCGAGCAGTACTTC.

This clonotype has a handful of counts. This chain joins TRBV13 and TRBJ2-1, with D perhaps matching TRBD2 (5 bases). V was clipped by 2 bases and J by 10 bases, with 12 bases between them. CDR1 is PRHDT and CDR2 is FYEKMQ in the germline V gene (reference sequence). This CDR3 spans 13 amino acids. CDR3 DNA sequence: TGTGCCAGCAGCTTAATAGCGAGAGGCGAGCAGTTCTTC. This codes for CASSLIARGEQFF.

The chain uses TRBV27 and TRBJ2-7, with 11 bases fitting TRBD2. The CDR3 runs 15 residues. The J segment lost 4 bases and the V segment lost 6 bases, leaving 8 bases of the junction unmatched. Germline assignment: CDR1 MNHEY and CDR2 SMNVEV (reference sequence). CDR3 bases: TGTGCCAGCAGACCCGGGACTAGCGGCTTATACGAGCAGTACTTC. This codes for CASRPGTSGLYEQYF.